This T cell receptor beta chain is from a study of T cell changes during pregnancy in multiple sclerosis. Germline V gene sequence: CDR1 SQVTM, CDR2 ANQGSEA. CDR3 length: 12 amino acids. V dropped 3 bases and J dropped 6; count of bases not matched to a gene: 2. This clone has only a few counts. The sample holds other DNA sequences that translate to the same CDR3. Repertoires were generated with immunoSEQ multiplex PCR, while TCRdb's copy carries only in-frame clones and drops some. This repertoire shows around 75,000 clones, 94% found once; its top ten account for less than 0.15%. Sequenced material: CD4+ T cells from peripheral blood mononuclear cells, taken after pregnancy. This clonotype originated in a female donor with multiple sclerosis, enrolled in a pregnancy study. The chain carries TRBV29-1 and TRBJ1-1; the match to TRBD1 covers 9 bases. The DNA for the CDR3 is TGCAGCGTTGATGGACAGGGGTCTGAAGCTTTCTTT. Protein sequence: CSVDGQGSEAFF.